These 14 T cell receptor beta chains were all obtained from the same sample, sequenced in a study of blood T cell repertoires in COVID-19 (TCRdb year 2020). Receptors were amplified or captured by the immunoSEQ multiplex PCR assay. TCRdb retrieved this table from immuneACCESS and kept in-frame rearrangements only. Not all clones are present; in checked studies, unresolved V genes account for under half, and no reason is known for the remainder. The sample yields approximately 40,000 clones; 87% were counted once. The top ten clones comprise 4% to 5.5% of the sample. The specimen was peripheral blood. These receptors were collected from a man aged 55 to 69 with COVID-19, enrolled during active disease.

This clone was found a few times. The chain joins TRBV28 to TRBJ2-2; the match to TRBD1 covers 10 bases. The ends lost 7 bases at V and 4 bases at J; junction bases unmatched: 15. CDR3 length: 18 amino acids. Germline CDR1 is MDHEN and CDR2 is SYDVKM. The CDR3 reads CASTGQGLEFTSTGELFF. CDR3 nucleotide sequence: TGTGCCAGCACGGGACAGGGGCTCGAATTTACTTCCACCGGGGAGCTGTTTTTT.

V gene TRBV10-2 combines with J gene TRBJ1-1; D remains ambiguous. V was cut by 1 base and J by 2 bases, with 5 bases left in between. The CDR3 is 13 amino acids. The germline CDR1 and CDR2 sequences are WSHSY and SAAADI. Here the CDR3 DNA reads TGCGCCAGCAGTGAGTGGAGTAACACTGAAGCTTTCTTT. It specifies CASSEWSNTEAFF.

In its sample, this clone was seen once. The chain employs TRBV2 and TRBJ2-2; possible D gene TRBD1, 7 bases. The CDR3 totals 13 residues. Germline V CDR1 and CDR2: SNHLY, FYNNEI. V dropped 3 bases and J dropped 6 bases, with 8 bases sitting between them. CDR3 protein: CASSDRGAGELFF. In DNA form, the CDR3 reads TGTGCCAGCAGTGACAGGGGGGCCGGGGAGCTGTTTTTT.

J is TRBJ2-3 and V is TRBV10-3, with a possible D match to TRBD1 (5 bases). V lost 7 bases and J 3 bases, leaving 17 bases between the germline ends. This CDR3 spans 15 amino acids. CDR1 is ENHRY and CDR2 is SYGVKD in the germline V gene. The CDR3 region has the DNA TGTGCCATCATGTCTCCGACAGCTGGAACAGATACGCAGTATTTT. Its translation: CAIMSPTAGTDTQYF.

The V gene is TRBV5-1, the J gene TRBJ1-2; 7 nucleotides line up with TRBD1. CDR1 and CDR2 from the germline V gene are SGHRS and YFSETQ. V was clipped by 3 bases and J by 4 bases; unmatched bases: 3. The CDR3 loop spans 13 amino acids. Here the CDR3 DNA reads TGCGCCAGCAGCTGGGACAGCACCTATGGCTACACCTTC. Translated: CASSWDSTYGYTF.

The V and J genes are TRBV27 and TRBJ1-6; perhaps TRBD1 as D (5 bases). The V end lost 5 bases, the J end lost 7 bases, and 15 bases lay between the germline ends. Germline CDR1 reads MNHEY; CDR2 reads SMNVEV (reference sequence). The CDR3 contains 15 residues. CDR3 residues: CASSHRGGDNSPLHF. The CDR3 DNA sequence: TGTGCCAGCAGTCATCGCGGAGGGGACAATTCACCCCTCCACTTT.

The chain has TRBV29-1 and TRBJ2-5; perhaps TRBD2 as D (6 bases). Deletions cut 7 bases from V and 5 bases from J, with 17 bases between. Germline CDR1 SQVTM, CDR2 ANQGSEA. There are 13 residues in the CDR3. The CDR3 coding sequence is TGCAGCGCAGGGCCAAAAGGAGGGGAGACCCAGTACTTC. This sequence encodes CSAGPKGGETQYF.

This clone was recorded once. This chain uses TRBV19 with TRBJ1-4; the D is unclear. V was pared by 3 bases and J by 8 bases, with 13 bases between. This CDR3 has 14 residues. Germline assignment: CDR1 LNHDA and CDR2 SQIVND (reference sequence). In DNA, the CDR3 is TGTGCCAGTAGTATCGGCAGGCGGGTCGAAAAACTGTTTTTT. Its translation: CASSIGRRVEKLFF.

The CDR3 here is CASSLQGGTVPTGELFF. As DNA, the CDR3 is TGTGCCAGCAGTTTACAGGGGGGGACCGTACCCACCGGGGAGCTGTTTTTT. The rearrangement joins TRBV6-2 or TRBV6-3 to TRBJ2-2; a possible D gene is TRBD1 (8 bases). Between the trimmed V and J ends, which lost 4 bases and 4 bases, there was a span of 19 bases. Looked up from germline, CDR1 is MNHEY and CDR2 is SVGEGT. This CDR3 contains 17 residues.

This clone was found once. The genes are TRBV6-5 and TRBJ2-7; D perhaps matches TRBD1 (6 bases). The V gene's germline CDR1 is MNHEY and CDR2 SVGAGI. The V gene lost 6 bases and the J gene lost 1 base, with 13 bases spanning the gap. This CDR3 is 14 amino acids long. The CDR3 DNA sequence: TGTGCCAGCAGCCCGGACAGTCCGTCCTACGAGCAGTACTTC. Protein sequence: CASSPDSPSYEQYF.

The rearrangement links TRBV21-1 to TRBJ1-5. TRBV21-1 is a documented pseudogene. The CDR3 covers 16 residues. The CDR3 reads CAGARHGSGSNQPQHF. The CDR3 DNA is TGTGCCGGCGCCCGACATGGGAGTGGAAGCAATCAGCCCCAGCATTTT.

The chain joins TRBV18 to TRBJ1-6, with D possibly matching TRBD1 (6 bases). From germline, CDR1 is KGHSH and CDR2 LQKENI. V was cut by 2 bases and J by 13 bases, with 15 bases left in between. The CDR3 sequence is 14 residues long. CDR3 protein: CASSPTVQGFPLHF. CDR3 DNA: TGTGCCAGCTCACCAACAGTACAGGGTTTTCCCCTCCACTTT. The full variable domain, in which reference TRBV18 and TRBJ1-6 provide the parts outside the CDR3, is NAGVMQNPRHLVRRRGQEARLRCSPMKGHSHVYWYRQLPEEGLKFMVYLQKENIIDESGMPKERFSAEFPKEGPSILRIQQVVRGDSAAYFCASSPTVQGFPLHFGNGTRLTVT.

The chain couples TRBV14 to TRBJ2-1; TRBD2 matches 8 bases. The CDR3 runs 15 residues. J gave up 8 bases and V 2 bases, and 8 bases lay outside the gene matches. The germline gives CDR1 SGHDN, CDR2 FVKESK. The DNA for the CDR3 is TGTGCCAGCAGCCAAACTAACGGGAGGGCGGATGAGCAGTTCTTC. It translates to CASSQTNGRADEQFF.

Written as DNA, the CDR3 is TGCGCCAGCAGGGAGGGGGCGAACACTGAAGCTTTCTTT. Translated, it gives CASREGANTEAFF. J is TRBJ1-1 and V is TRBV10-2; TRBD1 matches at 7 bases. This CDR3 is 13 amino acids long. Germline V lookup: CDR1 WSHSY, CDR2 SAAADI. V dropped 6 bases and J dropped 1; count of bases not matched to a gene: 2.